This passage covers 20 T cell receptor beta chains from one sample sequenced in a study of blood T cells in healthy people across ages. Combining a sample-barcoded 5' primer with a J-beta primer mix, a second PCR ran for 7 to 11 cycles. TCRdb itself ran the 5' RACE reads through MiXCR, one entry per CDR3 protein. The table lists 550,000 to 800,000 distinct CDR3 sequences, about 32% of them singletons. The sample comprised blood. The receptors shown here come from a woman of 80 years or more in good health.

CDR3 DNA: TGTGCCAGCAGGGAACCAACGGACGGCTACGAGCAGTACTTC. Residues: CASREPTDGYEQYF. The rearrangement joins TRBV25-1 to TRBJ2-7; D gene uncertain. Germline CDR1 MGHDK, CDR2 SYGVNS. Trimming removed 6 bases at V and 3 bases at J, with 15 bases between. This CDR3 spans 14 amino acids.

This clonotype was seen many times. The chain carries TRBV6-1 and TRBJ2-1; 9 nucleotides align to TRBD2. The V and J ends lost 4 bases and 0 bases, in that order; junction bases with no gene match: 7. This CDR3 region has 17 residues. Germline lookup yields CDR1 MNHNS and CDR2 SASEGT. This CDR3 reads CASSALAGWGSYNEQFF. The CDR3 nucleotides read TGTGCCAGCAGTGCTCTAGCGGGGTGGGGCTCCTACAATGAGCAGTTCTTC.

This clonotype has just a few counts. The chain links TRBV7-6 to TRBJ2-1, with TRBD2 as a possible D gene (5 bases). The CDR3 sequence is 14 residues long. V was trimmed by 5 bases and J by 7 bases, leaving 15 bases between them. Germline values: CDR1 SGHVS, CDR2 FNYEAQ. Here the CDR3 reads CASSTHETTNEQFF. In nucleotides, the CDR3 is TGTGCCAGCAGCACCCACGAGACTACTAATGAGCAGTTCTTC.

Remarks on this clonotype: A read error may produce the germline difference seen at one junction end. V and J are TRBV7-2 and TRBJ1-2, with D hard to call. This CDR3 comprises 12 residues. Germline CDR1 reads SGHTA; CDR2 reads FQGNSA. The CDR3 DNA reads TGCGCCAGCAGCTCTACCTTCGGGGGCTACACCTTC. The encoded protein is CASSSTFGGYTF.

The chain is built from TRBV20-1 and TRBJ1-2; maybe TRBD1 (5 bases). The V gene lost 5 bases and the J gene lost 4 bases, with 8 bases spanning the gap. Germline assignment: CDR1 DFQATT and CDR2 SNEGSKA (reference sequence). The CDR3 covers 11 residues. Written as DNA, the CDR3 is TGCAGTGCTTCGGACACCTATGGCTACACCTTC. It translates to CSASDTYGYTF.

A few counts support this clonotype. V usage is TRBV6-6 and J usage is TRBJ1-4, with D unresolved. CDR3 length: 15 residues. CDR1 is MNHNY and CDR2 is SVGAGI in the germline V gene (reference sequence). Trimming removed 0 bases from V and 8 bases from J, with 13 bases in between. The CDR3 protein is CASSYSSGLEEKLFF. The CDR3, as DNA: TGTGCCAGCAGTTACTCGTCCGGGTTGGAGGAAAAACTGTTTTTT.

The sample holds many counts of this clonotype. The chain recombines TRBV6-5 with TRBJ2-7, with 12 bases fitting TRBD1. The CDR3 runs 14 residues. Germline V gene lookup returns CDR1 MNHEY and CDR2 SVGAGI. J gave up 6 bases and V 5 bases, and 5 bases lay outside the gene matches. CDR3 coding DNA: TGTGCCAGCAGTCCGGGACAGGGGGCGTTCGAGCAGTACTTC. Its protein product is CASSPGQGAFEQYF.

This clonotype was picked up many times. The chain is built from TRBV7-9 and TRBJ2-1; 10 positions agree with TRBD2. The CDR3 loop spans 15 amino acids. CDR1 and CDR2 (germline): SEHNR, FQNEAQ (reference sequence). V lost 6 bases to trimming and J lost 4 bases; unmatched junction nucleotides: 6. The CDR3 nucleotides read TGTGCCAGCAGTCAAACTAGCGGGGATTACAATGAGCAGTTCTTC. It is translated as CASSQTSGDYNEQFF.

The chain joins TRBV19 to TRBJ2-7; 8 bases align to TRBD1. J was trimmed by 5 bases and V by 3 bases; bases with no gene match: 6. The CDR3 is 14 amino acids. Germline CDR1 reads LNHDA; CDR2 reads SQIVND (reference sequence). The CDR3, as DNA: TGTGCCAGTAGTATGCGGCGACAGGGGCACGAGCAGTACTTC. As protein: CASSMRRQGHEQYF.

Concerning this clonotype itself: This may be a read error, as it is one base from a much larger clone. V is TRBV7-9 and J is TRBJ2-5; TRBD1 aligns across 9 bases. Germline V gene lookup returns CDR1 SEHNR and CDR2 FQNEAQ (reference sequence). With V trimmed by 6 bases and J by 11 bases, 19 bases remained unmatched. This CDR3 contains 16 residues. CDR3 in DNA: TGTGCCAGCAGACCTCCGGGGACAGGGTTCTACAATGAGCAGTACTTC. Residues: CASRPPGTGFYNEQYF.

V and J are TRBV7-7 and TRBJ2-2; D remains unclear. Germline CDR1 and CDR2: SSHAT and FNYEAQ (reference sequence). The CDR3 extends over 14 amino acids. The CDR3 here is CASQRIGWTGELFF. The CDR3 nucleotides read TGTGCTAGCCAACGTATAGGGTGGACCGGGGAGCTGTTTTTT.

Many counts were recorded for this clonotype. The chain uses TRBV20-1 and TRBJ2-5; TRBD1 matches at 8 bases. Per the germline V gene, CDR1 is DFQATT and CDR2 is SNEGSKA (reference sequence). The junction had 4 bases not matched to a gene; V was cut back by 5 bases and J by 2 bases. This CDR3 is built from 13 residues. The chain's CDR3 is CSASRDRQETQYF. The CDR3 region has the DNA TGCAGTGCTTCCCGGGACAGGCAAGAGACCCAGTACTTC.

This clonotype was detected a few times. This clone may be a read error of a much larger clone one base away. The gene calls are TRBV20-1 and TRBJ2-5; perhaps TRBD1 as D (6 bases). Trimming cost V 8 bases and J 11 bases, with 18 bases left between them. The CDR3 extends over 11 amino acids. Germline CDR1 and CDR2: DFQATT and SNEGSKA (reference sequence). DNA for the CDR3: TGCAGTCCAACTGGACAGAAGGGGCAGTACTTC. Its protein product is CSPTGQKGQYF.

This clonotype has a count of ten or more. The chain carries TRBV6-1 and TRBJ2-7; D uncertain. V shed 4 bases and J shed 0 bases, with 7 bases lying between them. The V gene's germline CDR1 is MNHNS and CDR2 SASEGT. The CDR3 loop spans 13 amino acids. The chain's CDR3 is CASSASSSYEQYF. The CDR3 DNA follows: TGTGCCAGCAGTGCTAGTAGCTCCTACGAGCAGTACTTC.

Many counts were recorded for this clonotype. This chain links TRBV12-3 or TRBV12-4 with TRBJ2-3, with D perhaps TRBD1 (7 bases). Deletions cut 5 bases from V and 5 bases from J, with 14 bases between. The CDR3 sequence is 14 residues long. CDR3 residues: CASSVQGGLDTQYF. CDR3 nucleotides: TGTGCCAGCAGTGTCCAGGGGGGCCTAGATACGCAGTATTTT.

This clonotype was found many times. This sequence joins TRBV10-3 and TRBJ2-3; D may be TRBD1 (6 bases). The germline V gene encodes CDR1 ENHRY and CDR2 SYGVKD. Trimming pared 4 bases from V and 1 base from J, leaving 9 bases between. The CDR3 is 14 amino acids. CDR3 sequence reads: CAISGDTGTDTQYF. DNA for the CDR3: TGTGCCATCAGTGGGGACACGGGCACAGATACGCAGTATTTT.

V gene TRBV5-1 combines with J gene TRBJ1-4; D is unclear. Trimming removed 0 bases from V and 0 bases from J, with 9 bases in between. Germline loops: CDR1 SGHRS, CDR2 YFSETQ. The CDR3 covers 16 residues. The CDR3 region is CASSLDASATNEKLFF. The CDR3 bases are TGCGCCAGCAGCTTGGACGCAAGTGCAACTAATGAAAAACTGTTTTTT.

This clonotype was detected a few times. A read error is possible here, since a much larger clone lies one base away. This chain connects TRBV6-2 or TRBV6-3 to TRBJ2-5; 10 positions agree with TRBD2. Germline values: CDR1 MNHEY, CDR2 SVGEGT. There are 15 residues in the CDR3. V lost 6 bases and J lost 11; bases outside the gene matches: 15. CDR3 nucleotides: TGTGCCAGCAGGGGTAGCGGGGGGACCTACAATGAGCAGTACTTC. Translated: CASRGSGGTYNEQYF.

CDR3 sequence (DNA): TGTGCCACCAGCCAAGGGGGGGTTGGCTACACCTTC. It encodes CATSQGGVGYTF. The chain is built from TRBV15 and TRBJ1-2; the D gene is possibly TRBD1 (6 bases). Germline lookup yields CDR1 LNHNV and CDR2 YYDKDF (reference sequence). This CDR3 has 12 residues. Trimming cost V 5 bases and J 7 bases, with 11 bases left between them.

This clonotype was detected only a few times. The chain links TRBV20-1 to TRBJ1-1; D unclear. Trimming left V 1 base short and J 3 bases short, with 15 bases between. This CDR3 contains 15 residues. Germline assignment: CDR1 DFQATT and CDR2 SNEGSKA (reference sequence). The DNA for the CDR3 is TGCAGTGCTAGAGGGAAAGGGTATCAGGACACTGAAGCTTTCTTT. This codes for CSARGKGYQDTEAFF.